Shown below are 29 T cell receptor beta chains from a single sample sequenced in a study of metastatic and nonmetastatic thyroid tumors. MiXCR re-clonotyped the PCR reads for TCRdb. In the table there are under 9,000 clones, around 40% of which are singletons. Patients underwent thyroid surgery, and none had received any treatment before it. Material for sequencing was tumor tissue. Receptors were obtained from a male donor with papillary thyroid cancer or a benign thyroid nodule (not recorded which). Some clones in this sample may be carry-over from other donors' samples.

Within the sample, this clone is medium-sized. The V gene is TRBV7-9, the J gene TRBJ1-2; D gene unclear. The length of the CDR3 is 12 residues. Germline assignment: CDR1 SEHNR and CDR2 FQNEAQ (reference sequence). Trimming left V 0 bases short and J 7 bases short, with 6 bases between. The CDR3 here is CASSLAWGGYTF. The CDR3 nucleotides read TGTGCCAGCAGCTTAGCATGGGGTGGCTACACCTTC.

This clone has a handful of counts. The chain recombines TRBV15 with TRBJ2-7; 8 positions match TRBD2. V was pared by 8 bases and J by 0 bases, with 3 bases of the junction left unmatched. Germline CDR1 LNHNV, CDR2 YYDKDF (reference sequence). The CDR3 is made up of 13 amino acids. For the CDR3, the DNA is TGTGCCACCCGACTAGCGAGCTCCTACGAGCAGTACTTC. It specifies CATRLASSYEQYF.

This clone ranks as medium-sized (0.01 to 0.1%). The chain carries TRBV5-1 and TRBJ2-3, with D perhaps TRBD2 (5 bases). CDR3 size: 12 residues. V shed 6 bases and J shed 3 bases, with 8 bases lying between them. Looked up from germline, CDR1 is SGHRS and CDR2 is YFSETQ. Here the CDR3 reads CASKEETDTQYF. DNA of the CDR3: TGCGCCAGCAAGGAGGAGACAGATACGCAGTATTTT.

This clone has just a few counts. The V gene is TRBV28, the J gene TRBJ1-3; possibly TRBD1 for D (5 bases). Per germline, CDR1 MDHEN and CDR2 SYDVKM. The germline V and J ends were trimmed by 6 bases and 4 bases, with 19 bases remaining between them. The CDR3 spans 16 residues. The CDR3 is CASSTLRGAGGNTIYF. Here the CDR3 DNA reads TGTGCCAGCAGCACCCTTAGGGGCGCCGGGGGAAACACCATATATTTT.

V usage is TRBV6-2 or TRBV6-3 and J usage is TRBJ1-1, with D unclear. Germline V gene lookup returns CDR1 MNHEY and CDR2 SVGEGT. V lost 4 bases and J 0 bases, leaving 6 bases between the germline ends. The CDR3 runs 13 residues. CDR3 DNA sequence: TGTGCCAGCAGTTGGTCGGTGAACACTGAAGCTTTCTTT. It codes for CASSWSVNTEAFF.

This clone is categorized as medium-sized (0.01 to 0.1%). V gene TRBV19 combines with J gene TRBJ1-6; the D is unclear. V lost 1 base and J 4 bases, leaving 14 bases between the germline ends. CDR3 length: 17 amino acids. Germline CDR1 reads LNHDA; CDR2 reads SQIVND (reference sequence). In nucleotides, the CDR3 is TGTGCCAGTAGTATAGCGGGTACTCCGGGTTATAATTCACCCCTCCACTTT. It encodes CASSIAGTPGYNSPLHF.

This clone is a singleton in its sample. The V gene is TRBV20-1, the J gene TRBJ1-2; a weak D match, TRBD1 (5 bases). This CDR3 region has 13 residues. Deletions cut 3 bases from V and 7 bases from J, with 15 bases between. Germline loops: CDR1 DFQATT, CDR2 SNEGSKA (reference sequence). The CDR3, as DNA: TGCAGTGCTAGGGGGGAACAAATATCTGGCTACACCTTC. Its protein is CSARGEQISGYTF.

V usage is TRBV27 and J usage is TRBJ1-1, with D tentatively TRBD1 (5 bases). Germline V CDR1 and CDR2: MNHEY, SMNVEV (reference sequence). The CDR3 has 14 residues. Trimming left V 5 bases short and J 4 bases short, with 14 bases between. As DNA, the CDR3 is TGTGCCAGCAGTCCACAATCCAGGGTCACTGAAGCTTTCTTT. Its translation: CASSPQSRVTEAFF.

The rearrangement uses TRBV18 and TRBJ2-7; 8 bases are shared with TRBD2. V dropped 2 bases and J dropped 5; count of bases not matched to a gene: 5. CDR1 is KGHSH, CDR2 LQKENI, per germline. This CDR3 spans 14 amino acids. The CDR3 reads CASSPSAGVHEQYF. The DNA for the CDR3 is TGTGCCAGCTCACCATCAGCGGGAGTCCACGAGCAGTACTTC.

This chain joins TRBV9 and TRBJ2-3, with D uncertain. The CDR3 sequence is 15 residues long. Trimming removed 0 bases from V and 2 bases from J, with 10 bases in between. Germline loops: CDR1 SGDLS, CDR2 YYNGEE. The CDR3: CASSVGAESTDTQYF. The CDR3 nucleotides are TGTGCCAGCAGCGTAGGGGCGGAATCCACAGATACGCAGTATTTT.

The chain joins TRBV20-1 to TRBJ2-5, with unresolved D. Germline values: CDR1 DFQATT, CDR2 SNEGSKA (reference sequence). This CDR3 has 14 residues. The CDR3 sequence: CSATPLRLVETQYF. CDR3 coding DNA: TGCAGCGCAACCCCGCTAAGGCTGGTCGAGACCCAGTACTTC.

The rearrangement uses TRBV5-1 and TRBJ2-1; D is possibly TRBD1 (7 bases). CDR1 and CDR2 from the germline V gene are SGHRS and YFSETQ. Trimming cost V 4 bases and J 3 bases, with 11 bases left between them. The CDR3 runs 14 residues. In DNA form, the CDR3 reads TGCGCCAGCAGCGGGGGGACAGTCTACAATGAGCAGTTCTTC. Translated: CASSGGTVYNEQFF.

The V gene is TRBV20-1, the J gene TRBJ2-2; D perhaps matches TRBD1 (6 bases). The V end lost 6 bases, the J end lost 0 bases, and 14 bases lay between the germline ends. The CDR3 sequence is 15 residues long. The germline V gene encodes CDR1 DFQATT and CDR2 SNEGSKA (reference sequence). The CDR3 DNA sequence: TGCAGTGCCCCAAGCAAGGGGGCGAACACCGGGGAGCTGTTTTTT. This translates into CSAPSKGANTGELFF.

This sequence joins TRBV4-2 and TRBJ1-2; D is undetermined. The V end was cut by 4 bases, the J end by 6 bases, with 18 bases between. Germline CDR1 LGHNA, CDR2 YNFKEQ. This CDR3 region has 15 residues. CDR3 sequence reads: CASSRFRVQIDGYTF. The CDR3 coding sequence is TGTGCCAGCAGCCGATTCCGGGTTCAAATCGATGGCTACACCTTC.

This clone was seen only a few times. This chain uses TRBV28 with TRBJ1-2; D remains unclear. The CDR3 is 16 amino acids. Trimming took 2 bases from V and 1 from J, leaving 14 bases between them. CDR1 and CDR2 (germline): MDHEN, SYDVKM. CDR3 sequence (DNA): TGTGCCAGCAGTTTACTCAGTGAGCCTGTTAACTATGGCTACACCTTC. The encoded protein is CASSLLSEPVNYGYTF.

By sample fraction, this clone is medium-sized. The chain combines TRBV7-8 with TRBJ1-3; D is possibly TRBD1 (6 bases). In germline, CDR1 is SGHVS, CDR2 FQNEAQ. CDR3 length: 17 residues. V lost 0 bases and J 0 bases, leaving 12 bases between the germline ends. The CDR3, as DNA: TGTGCCAGCAGCTTAGCCGCCACAGGGTCCTCTGGAAACACCATATATTTT. This sequence encodes CASSLAATGSSGNTIYF.

This clone was seen a single time. The chain couples TRBV30 to TRBJ2-7, with 13 positions matching TRBD2. Germline CDR1 reads GTSNPN; CDR2 reads SVGIG (reference sequence). The CDR3 contains 15 residues. The ends lost 3 bases at V and 4 bases at J; junction bases unmatched: 6. The CDR3 DNA follows: TGTGCCTGGAGCGGGAGGACTAGCGGGAGATACGAGCAGTACTTC. Amino acids: CAWSGRTSGRYEQYF.

This clone appeared a few times. The V and J genes are TRBV27 and TRBJ2-1; D may match TRBD1 or TRBD2 (5 bases each). CDR1 is MNHEY, CDR2 SMNVEV, per germline (reference sequence). V lost 4 bases, J lost 9 bases, and 10 bases lay in between. There are 12 residues in the CDR3. DNA of the CDR3: TGTGCCAGCAGTTCGGGGCTCGGTGAGCAGTTCTTC. Its translation is CASSSGLGEQFF.

V is TRBV5-1 and J is TRBJ2-7; 7 nucleotides align to TRBD1. This CDR3 region has 12 residues. From germline, CDR1 is SGHRS and CDR2 YFSETQ. Losses at the gene ends were 4 bases for V and 4 bases for J; bases not matched to a gene: 2. The CDR3 protein is CASSRDSYEQYF. The CDR3 DNA follows: TGCGCCAGCAGCCGGGACAGTTACGAGCAGTACTTC.

On this clone itself: This is likely a read error, given that the CDR3 carries no conserved phenylalanine or tryptophan at its end. The rearrangement links TRBV7-3 to TRBJ1-1; D remains ambiguous. From germline, CDR1 is SGHTA and CDR2 FQGTGA. Trimming stripped 7 bases from V and 2 bases from J, with 8 bases between. This CDR3 region has 12 residues. This chain's CDR3 is CASISVNTEAFL. The CDR3 nucleotides read TGTGCCAGCATCTCAGTAAACACTGAAGCTTTCCTT.

This clone was detected a few times. J is TRBJ1-2 and V is TRBV27; D unresolved. This CDR3 has 17 residues. Germline CDR1 is MNHEY and CDR2 is SMNVEV (reference sequence). The CDR3 DNA reads as TGTACCACCATGGGCCCGAAAACAAGGGAGGGCTTCTATGGCTACACCTTC. This sequence encodes CTTMGPKTREGFYGYTF.

In DNA, the CDR3 is TGTGCCAGCTCACGAGGGGATAGCAATCAGCCCCAGCATTTT. Translation: CASSRGDSNQPQHF. V is TRBV18 and J is TRBJ1-5; a possible D gene is TRBD1 (5 bases). Germline values: CDR1 KGHSH, CDR2 LQKENI. The CDR3 spans 14 residues. Between the trimmed V and J ends, which lost 4 bases and 0 bases, there was a span of 7 bases.

This clone appeared a single time. This rearrangement joins TRBV20-1 to TRBJ1-6; D is unresolved. The CDR3 is 15 amino acids. With 6 bases removed from V and 0 bases from J, the gap between germline ends came to 12 bases. Germline loops: CDR1 DFQATT, CDR2 SNEGSKA (reference sequence). The CDR3 DNA follows: TGCAGTGCAAGACAATTAGTCTCCTATAATTCACCCCTCCACTTT. It translates to CSARQLVSYNSPLHF.

This clone is categorized as medium-sized. The chain links TRBV6-4 to TRBJ1-2, with 8 nucleotides matching TRBD1. The CDR3 is 16 amino acids. From germline, CDR1 is MRHNA and CDR2 SNTAGT. The junction had 11 bases not matched to a gene; V was cut back by 2 bases and J by 6 bases. The CDR3 nucleotides are TGTGCCAGCAGTGACAACGACAGGGGAGTATCGGATGGCTACACCTTC. This gives the protein CASSDNDRGVSDGYTF.

This clone has just a few counts. The V and J genes are TRBV28 and TRBJ1-2; D gene unclear. The V end was cut by 8 bases, the J end by 1 base, with 8 bases between. CDR3 size: 12 residues. From germline, CDR1 is MDHEN and CDR2 SYDVKM. CDR3 in amino acids: CASRARNYGYTF. The CDR3 DNA sequence: TGTGCCAGCCGGGCCCGTAACTATGGCTACACCTTC.

This rearrangement joins TRBV9 to TRBJ2-7; TRBD1 might be the D (5 bases). The CDR3 has 13 residues. CDR1 and CDR2 (germline): SGDLS, YYNGEE. V lost 3 bases and J lost 0, with 7 bases in between. The CDR3 DNA sequence: TGTGCCAGCAGCGGGACAAACTCCTACGAGCAGTACTTC. Translating gives CASSGTNSYEQYF.

The rearrangement uses TRBV9 and TRBJ2-3, with D possibly matching TRBD1 (6 bases). The CDR3 loop spans 15 amino acids. CDR1 SGDLS and CDR2 YYNGEE come from the germline V gene. V shed 3 bases and J shed 0 bases, with 11 bases lying between them. The CDR3 loop is CASSAQGQSTDTQYF. CDR3 DNA sequence: TGTGCCAGCAGCGCCCAAGGACAGAGCACAGATACGCAGTATTTT.

A note on this clone: At one of its ends the junction is not consistent with the germline gene, which may arise from a read error. The rearrangement links TRBV5-1 to TRBJ2-3; 10 bases agree with TRBD1. There are 14 residues in the CDR3. Germline CDR1 SGHRS, CDR2 YFSETQ. The CDR3: CASSPGQGMDTQYF. CDR3 DNA: TGCGCCAGCAGCCCGGGACAGGGGATGGATACGCAATATTTT.

The chain employs TRBV5-1 and TRBJ2-7; TRBD1 aligns across 9 bases. The CDR3 runs to 16 residues. The V and J ends lost 0 bases and 4 bases, in that order; junction bases with no gene match: 8. Germline loops: CDR1 SGHRS, CDR2 YFSETQ. In DNA, the CDR3 is TGCGCCAGCAGCTTGGGTACAGGGGGCTCGGGATACGAGCAGTACTTC. Translation: CASSLGTGGSGYEQYF.